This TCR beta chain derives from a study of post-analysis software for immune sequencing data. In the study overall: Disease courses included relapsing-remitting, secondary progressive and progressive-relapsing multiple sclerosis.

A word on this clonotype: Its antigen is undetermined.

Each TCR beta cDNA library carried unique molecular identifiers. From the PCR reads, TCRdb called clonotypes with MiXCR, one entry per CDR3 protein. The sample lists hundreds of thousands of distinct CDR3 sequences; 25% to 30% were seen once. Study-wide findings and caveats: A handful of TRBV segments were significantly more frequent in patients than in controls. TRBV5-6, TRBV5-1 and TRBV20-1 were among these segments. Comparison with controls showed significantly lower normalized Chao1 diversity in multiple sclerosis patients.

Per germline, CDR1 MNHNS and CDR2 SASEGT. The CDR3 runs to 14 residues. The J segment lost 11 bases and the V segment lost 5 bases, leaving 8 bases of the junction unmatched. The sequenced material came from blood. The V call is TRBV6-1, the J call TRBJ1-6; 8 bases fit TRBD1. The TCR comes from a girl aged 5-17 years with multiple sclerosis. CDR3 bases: TGTGCCAGCAGTTCTGGACAGGGCTTCCCACCCCTCCACTTT. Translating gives CASSSGQGFPPLHF.